Following are 17 T cell receptor beta chains from one sample sequenced in a study of Graves' ophthalmopathy and Graves' hyperthyroidism. Amplification targeted the TCR beta CDR3 regions, with RNA transcripts as the source material. RT-PCR was first run with HTBI primers, then multiplex PCR in a second round. TCRdb reanalysed the multiplex PCR reads using MiXCR and keeps one entry per CDR3 protein. Of more than 1,000,000 distinct CDR3 sequences in the sample, 35% to 40% were seen once. The sequenced sample was peripheral blood or thyroid tissue (not recorded which). Every receptor here comes from an adult man with Graves' hyperthyroidism.

This clonotype was seen ten or more times. V usage is TRBV6-5 and J usage is TRBJ2-5; D gene ambiguous. V lost 6 bases and J lost 0, with 5 bases in between. Germline V CDR1 and CDR2: MNHEY, SVGAGI. CDR3 length: 12 residues. CDR3 DNA: TGTGCCAGCAGAAACTACCAAGAGACCCAGTACTTC. This encodes CASRNYQETQYF.

Concerning this clonotype itself: The CDR3 does not end in the conserved phenylalanine or tryptophan, so this is likely a read error. No DNA is shown, since the ends of the CDR3 on it are uncertain; the CDR3 is the one TCRdb lists. V is TRBV11-2 and J is TRBJ1-2. Ends included, the CDR3 has 8 residues. Germline CDR1 is SGHAT and CDR2 is FQNNGV. The CDR3 here is CASSLDTL.

In the case of this clonotype: Sequence at one end of the junction differs from germline and may be a read error. This rearrangement joins TRBV25-1 to TRBJ2-6; TRBD2 matches 10 bases. Germline V lookup: CDR1 MGHDK, CDR2 SYGVNS. The CDR3 runs to 15 residues. CDR3 sequence reads: CASSVRLAGAYVLTF. DNA for the CDR3: TGTGCCAGCAGTGTCCGGCTAGCGGGGGCCTACGTCCTGACTTTC.

This clonotype was counted many times. The chain has TRBV29-1 and TRBJ2-7; tentative D call: TRBD2 (7 bases). The CDR3 totals 16 residues. Trimming took 5 bases from V and 1 from J, leaving 21 bases between them. Germline V gene data show CDR1 as SQVTM and CDR2 as ANQGSEA. CDR3 sequence: CSVQPPGHGGSYEQYF. CDR3 coding DNA: TGCAGCGTTCAGCCGCCGGGACACGGGGGGTCCTACGAGCAGTACTTC.

This clonotype was counted a few times. The rearrangement links TRBV4-2 to TRBJ1-3; D unclear. The V gene's germline CDR1 is LGHNA and CDR2 YNFKEQ. The CDR3 has 16 residues. Trimming took 2 bases from V and 0 from J, leaving 11 bases between them. CDR3 region: CASSQSEISSGNTIYF. CDR3 bases: TGTGCCAGCAGCCAATCGGAGATATCCTCTGGAAACACCATATATTTT.

The table lists this clonotype with many counts. This chain's CDR3 is CASSSAGGRETQYF. The CDR3 DNA sequence: TGTGCCAGCAGTTCCGCAGGTGGTAGGGAGACCCAGTACTTC. The chain carries TRBV28 and TRBJ2-5; no firm D call. From germline, CDR1 is MDHEN and CDR2 SYDVKM. The CDR3 has 14 residues. The V gene lost 4 bases and the J gene lost 5 bases, with 14 bases spanning the gap.

The gene calls are TRBV25-1 and TRBJ1-1, with D maybe TRBD1 (5 bases). V dropped 5 bases and J dropped 11 bases, with 24 bases sitting between them. Germline values: CDR1 MGHDK, CDR2 SYGVNS. The CDR3 is made up of 15 amino acids. The CDR3 DNA reads as TGTGCCAGCAGTTTGGGGACCTCGGGGAGGGCTTCGGCTTTCTTT. Translation: CASSLGTSGRASAFF. Together with reference TRBV25-1 and TRBJ1-1, the CDR3 gives the full variable domain: EADIYQTPRYLVIGTGKKITLECSQTMGHDKMYWYQQDPGMELHLIHYSYGVNSTEKGDLSSESTVSRIRTEHFPLTLESARPSHTSQYLCASSLGTSGRASAFFGQGTRLTVV.

This clonotype has at least ten counts. The genes are TRBV6-5 and TRBJ1-1; no clear D gene. This CDR3 contains 11 residues. The V end was cut by 2 bases, the J end by 7 bases, with 5 bases between. The germline gives CDR1 MNHEY, CDR2 SVGAGI. As DNA, the CDR3 is TGTGCCAGCAGTTACAGGGATGAAGCTTTCTTT. As protein: CASSYRDEAFF.

This clonotype has a count of ten or more. V gene TRBV12-3 or TRBV12-4 combines with J gene TRBJ1-2; D is ambiguous. V lost 6 bases and J lost 2, with 16 bases in between. The CDR3 runs 15 residues. Here the CDR3 DNA reads TGTGCCAGCAGCTCCGAGTCGGTCATCAACTATGGCTACACCTTC. Translation: CASSSESVINYGYTF.

V is TRBV12-3 or TRBV12-4 and J is TRBJ1-1; the D gene is possibly TRBD1 (5 bases). The CDR3 is 16 residues long. Trimming stripped 0 bases from V and 0 bases from J, with 11 bases between. CDR3 sequence reads: CASSLAGGHMNTEAFF. The DNA for the CDR3 is TGTGCCAGCAGTTTAGCGGGTGGACATATGAACACTGAAGCTTTCTTT.

This clonotype was detected ten times or more. The chain joins TRBV2 to TRBJ1-1; weak D call: TRBD1 (6 bases). This CDR3 is built from 12 residues. Per germline, CDR1 SNHLY and CDR2 FYNNEI. The V end was cut by 7 bases, the J end by 3 bases, with 9 bases between. CDR3 sequence reads: CASKGGDTEAFF. The DNA for the CDR3 is TGTGCCAGCAAGGGGGGAGACACTGAAGCTTTCTTT.

The chain is built from TRBV7-2 and TRBJ1-3; maybe TRBD1 (5 bases). This CDR3 has 19 amino acids. CDR1 and CDR2 from the germline V gene are SGHTA and FQGNSA. Trimming removed 6 bases from V and 0 bases from J, with 24 bases in between. The CDR3 bases are TGTGCCAGCAGTAAAGCGGGGTTAGGCAGGGCCACCTCTGGAAACACCATATATTTT. Translated, it gives CASSKAGLGRATSGNTIYF. Using reference TRBV7-2 and TRBJ1-3 for the parts outside the CDR3, the full variable domain is GAGVSQSPSNKVTEKGKDVELRCDPISGHTALYWYRQSLGQGLEFLIYFQGNSAPDKSGLPSDRFSAERTGGSVSTLTIQRTQQEDSAVYLCASSKAGLGRATSGNTIYFGEGSWLTVV.

This clonotype was recorded a few times. For the CDR3, the DNA is TGCGCCAGCAGCCTCGACAGGCGTTACACTGAAGCTTTCTTT. Protein product: CASSLDRRYTEAFF. The chain combines TRBV4-1 with TRBJ1-1, with a possible D match to TRBD1 (6 bases). Trimming took 4 bases from V and 3 from J, leaving 12 bases between them. This CDR3 is built from 14 residues. In germline, CDR1 is MGHRA, CDR2 YSYEKL.

This clonotype was seen many times. V is TRBV7-2 and J is TRBJ2-2; 10 bases line up with TRBD2. In germline, CDR1 is SGHTA, CDR2 FQGNSA. V was pared by 10 bases and J by 5 bases, with 7 bases of the junction left unmatched. The length of the CDR3 is 14 residues. The CDR3 reads CATPSGRVTGELFF. CDR3 sequence (DNA): TGTGCCACCCCCAGCGGGAGGGTAACCGGGGAGCTGTTTTTT.

The chain carries TRBV19 and TRBJ1-1; a weak D match, TRBD1 (5 bases). V was pared by 9 bases and J by 2 bases, with 22 bases between. The CDR3 consists of 16 residues. CDR1 LNHDA and CDR2 SQIVND come from the germline V gene (reference sequence). The CDR3: CASSWWQGATNTEAFF. As DNA, the CDR3 is TGTGCCAGCAGTTGGTGGCAGGGAGCGACAAACACTGAAGCTTTCTTT.

The CDR3 loop reads CASRPSGDGEGLGELFF. The DNA for the CDR3 is TGTGCCAGCAGACCAAGCGGGGACGGTGAGGGACTCGGGGAGCTGTTTTTT. This rearrangement joins TRBV7-9 to TRBJ2-2; 7 nucleotides match TRBD2. There are 17 residues in the CDR3. Germline V gene lookup returns CDR1 SEHNR and CDR2 FQNEAQ (reference sequence). J was trimmed by 7 bases and V by 6 bases; bases with no gene match: 17.

CDR3 nucleotide sequence: TGTGCCAGCAGCTTAGCCGCGGGACAGACGGGCTACACCTTC. Translation gives CASSLAAGQTGYTF. This chain links TRBV7-2 with TRBJ1-2; 7 nucleotides align to TRBD1. The J segment lost 8 bases and the V segment lost 0 bases, leaving 6 bases of the junction unmatched. The CDR3 loop spans 14 amino acids. Germline V gene lookup returns CDR1 SGHTA and CDR2 FQGNSA.